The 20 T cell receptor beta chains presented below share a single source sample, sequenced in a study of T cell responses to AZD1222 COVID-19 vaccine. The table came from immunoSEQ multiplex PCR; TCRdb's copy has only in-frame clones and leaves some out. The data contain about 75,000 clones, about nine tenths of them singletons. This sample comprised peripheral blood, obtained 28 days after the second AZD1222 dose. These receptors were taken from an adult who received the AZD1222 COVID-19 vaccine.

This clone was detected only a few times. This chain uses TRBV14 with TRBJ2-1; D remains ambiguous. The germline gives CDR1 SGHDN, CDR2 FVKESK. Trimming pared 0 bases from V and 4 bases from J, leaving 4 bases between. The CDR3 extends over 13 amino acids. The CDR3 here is CASSQDRYNEQFF. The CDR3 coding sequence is TGTGCCAGCAGCCAAGATCGTTACAATGAGCAGTTCTTC.

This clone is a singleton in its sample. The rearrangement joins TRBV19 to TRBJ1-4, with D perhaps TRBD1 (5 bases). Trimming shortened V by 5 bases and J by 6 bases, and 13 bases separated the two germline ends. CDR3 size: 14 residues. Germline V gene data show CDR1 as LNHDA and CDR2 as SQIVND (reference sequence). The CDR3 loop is CASSGGARDEKLFF. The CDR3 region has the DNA TGTGCCAGTAGTGGCGGGGCTCGGGATGAAAAACTGTTTTTT.

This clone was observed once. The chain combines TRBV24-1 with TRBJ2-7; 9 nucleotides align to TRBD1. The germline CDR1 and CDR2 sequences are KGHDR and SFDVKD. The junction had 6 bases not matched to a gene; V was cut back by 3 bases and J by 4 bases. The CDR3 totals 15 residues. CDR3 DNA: TGTGCCACCAGTGATAACACCGGGACAGGGTACGAGCAGTACTTC. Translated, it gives CATSDNTGTGYEQYF.

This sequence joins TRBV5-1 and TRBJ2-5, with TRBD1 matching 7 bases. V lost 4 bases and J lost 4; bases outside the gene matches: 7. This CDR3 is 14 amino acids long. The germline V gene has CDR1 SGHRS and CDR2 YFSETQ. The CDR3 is CASSPGTAIETQYF. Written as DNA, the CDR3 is TGCGCCAGCAGCCCCGGGACAGCGATAGAGACCCAGTACTTC.

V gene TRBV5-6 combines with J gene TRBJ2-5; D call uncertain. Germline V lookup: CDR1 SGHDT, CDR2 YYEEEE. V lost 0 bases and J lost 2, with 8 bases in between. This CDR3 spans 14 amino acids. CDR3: CASSLVREQETQYF. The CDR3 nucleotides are TGTGCCAGCAGCTTGGTTAGGGAACAAGAGACCCAGTACTTC.

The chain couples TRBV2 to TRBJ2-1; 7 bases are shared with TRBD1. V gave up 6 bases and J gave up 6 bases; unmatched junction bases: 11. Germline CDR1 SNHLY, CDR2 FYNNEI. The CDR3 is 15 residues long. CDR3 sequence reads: CASRAGTGVGNEQFF. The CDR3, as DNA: TGTGCCAGCAGAGCCGGTACAGGGGTTGGCAATGAGCAGTTCTTC.

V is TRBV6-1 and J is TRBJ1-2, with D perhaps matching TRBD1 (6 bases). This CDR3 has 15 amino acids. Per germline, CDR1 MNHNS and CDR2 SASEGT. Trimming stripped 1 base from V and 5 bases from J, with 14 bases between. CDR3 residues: CASSEVLRGAYGYTF. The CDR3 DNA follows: TGTGCCAGCAGTGAAGTCCTTCGGGGGGCTTATGGCTACACCTTC.

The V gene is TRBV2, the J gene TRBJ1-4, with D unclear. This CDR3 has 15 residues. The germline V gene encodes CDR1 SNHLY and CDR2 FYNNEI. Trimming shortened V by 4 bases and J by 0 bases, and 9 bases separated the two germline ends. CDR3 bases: TGTGCCAGCAGTGGTGAACAGACAACTAATGAAAAACTGTTTTTT. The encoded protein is CASSGEQTTNEKLFF.

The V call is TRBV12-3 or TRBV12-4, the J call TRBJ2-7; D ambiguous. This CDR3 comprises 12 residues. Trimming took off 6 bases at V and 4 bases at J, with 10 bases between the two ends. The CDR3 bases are TGTGCCAGCAGACCCGACGGTTACGAGCAGTACTTC. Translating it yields CASRPDGYEQYF.

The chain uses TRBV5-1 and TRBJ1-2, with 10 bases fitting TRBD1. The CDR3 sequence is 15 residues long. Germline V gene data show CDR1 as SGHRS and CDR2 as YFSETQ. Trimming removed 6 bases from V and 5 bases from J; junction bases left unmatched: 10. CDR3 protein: CASTALPGQGYGYTF. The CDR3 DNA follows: TGCGCCAGCACGGCTCTCCCGGGACAGGGGTATGGCTACACCTTC.

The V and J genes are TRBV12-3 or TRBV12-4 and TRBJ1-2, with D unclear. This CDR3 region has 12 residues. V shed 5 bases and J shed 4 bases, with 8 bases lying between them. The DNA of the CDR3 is TGTGCCAGCAGTGCCTGGGTCTATGGCTACACCTTC. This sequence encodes CASSAWVYGYTF.

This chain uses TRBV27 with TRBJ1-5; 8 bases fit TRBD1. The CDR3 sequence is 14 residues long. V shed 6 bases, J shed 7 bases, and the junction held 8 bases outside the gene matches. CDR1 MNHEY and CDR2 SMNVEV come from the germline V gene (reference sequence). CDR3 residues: CASSNTGGGQPQHF. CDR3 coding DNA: TGTGCCAGCAGCAATACAGGGGGAGGACAGCCCCAGCATTTT.

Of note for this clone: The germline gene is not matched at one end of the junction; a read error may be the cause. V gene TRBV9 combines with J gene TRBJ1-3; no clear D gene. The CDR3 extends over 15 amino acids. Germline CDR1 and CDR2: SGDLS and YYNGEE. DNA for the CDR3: TGTGCCAGCAGCGTAAGTGCCGAGACTGGTAACACCATATATTTT. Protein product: CASSVSAETGNTIYF.

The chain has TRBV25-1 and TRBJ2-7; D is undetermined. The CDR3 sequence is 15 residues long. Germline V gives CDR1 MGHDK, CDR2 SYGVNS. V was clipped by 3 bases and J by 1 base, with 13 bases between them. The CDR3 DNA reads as TGTGCCAGCAGTGACAATCCCGGGTTTTCCTACGAGCAGTACTTC. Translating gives CASSDNPGFSYEQYF.

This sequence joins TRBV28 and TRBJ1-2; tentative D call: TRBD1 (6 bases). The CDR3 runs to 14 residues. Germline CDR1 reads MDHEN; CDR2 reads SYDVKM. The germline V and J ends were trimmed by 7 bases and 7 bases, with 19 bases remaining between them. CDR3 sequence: CASTNEGGAGGYTF. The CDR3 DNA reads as TGTGCCAGCACAAACGAGGGGGGCGCGGGTGGCTACACCTTC.

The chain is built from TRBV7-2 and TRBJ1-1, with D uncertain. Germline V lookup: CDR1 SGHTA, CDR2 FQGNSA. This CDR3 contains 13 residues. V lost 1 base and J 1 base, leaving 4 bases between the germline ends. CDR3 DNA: TGTGCCAGCAGCTTAGAACCGAACACTGAAGCTTTCTTT. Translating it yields CASSLEPNTEAFF.

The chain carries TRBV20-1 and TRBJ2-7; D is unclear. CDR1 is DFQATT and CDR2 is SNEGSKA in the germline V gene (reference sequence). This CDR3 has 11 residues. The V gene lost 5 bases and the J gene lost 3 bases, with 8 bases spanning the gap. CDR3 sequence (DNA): TGCAGTGCTTCGCAGGACTACGAGCAGTACTTC. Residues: CSASQDYEQYF.

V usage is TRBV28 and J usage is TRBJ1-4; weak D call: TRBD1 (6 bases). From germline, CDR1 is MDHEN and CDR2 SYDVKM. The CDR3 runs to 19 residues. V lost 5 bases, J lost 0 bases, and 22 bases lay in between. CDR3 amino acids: CASSPESGTSSATNEKLFF. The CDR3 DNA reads TGTGCCAGCAGTCCGGAATCCGGGACATCCTCCGCAACTAATGAAAAACTGTTTTTT.

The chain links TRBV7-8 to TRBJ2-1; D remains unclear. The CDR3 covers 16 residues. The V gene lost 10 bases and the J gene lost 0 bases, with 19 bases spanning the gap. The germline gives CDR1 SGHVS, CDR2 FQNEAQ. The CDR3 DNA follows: TGTGCCACCCGCCCGAAAATAAGTGGCTCCTACAATGAGCAGTTCTTC. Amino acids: CATRPKISGSYNEQFF.

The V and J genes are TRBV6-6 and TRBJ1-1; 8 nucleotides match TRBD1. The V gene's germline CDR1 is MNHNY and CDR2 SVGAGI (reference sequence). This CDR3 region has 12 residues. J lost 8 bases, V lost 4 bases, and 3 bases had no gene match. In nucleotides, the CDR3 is TGTGCCAGCAGTTTTCAGGGGGCAGAAGCTTTCTTT. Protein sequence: CASSFQGAEAFF.